The 19 T cell receptor beta chains reported below all come from one sample, sequenced in a study of T cells in Graves' hyperthyroidism and ophthalmopathy. What was amplified from RNA transcripts were TCR beta CDR3 regions. Carried out on the TCR CDR3, a first-round RT-PCR used the HTBI primer set. In TCRdb, the multiplex PCR reads were re-called with MiXCR into one record per CDR3 protein. The sample records 300,000 to 450,000 distinct CDR3 sequences, roughly 14% being singletons. What was sequenced was blood. The receptor set was obtained from a woman aged 30 to 39 with Graves' ophthalmopathy.

This clonotype was counted many times. J is TRBJ2-3 and V is TRBV12-3 or TRBV12-4, with D unclear. Trimming removed 3 bases at V and 4 bases at J, with 5 bases between. The CDR3 is 12 amino acids. DNA of the CDR3: TGTGCCAGCAGTTTGAATTCAGATACGCAGTATTTT. Protein sequence: CASSLNSDTQYF.

This clonotype was recorded at least ten times. The V gene is TRBV2, the J gene TRBJ2-2; 12 positions agree with TRBD1. V trimming: 6 bases; J trimming: 5 bases; junction bases outside the gene matches: 7. Germline assignment: CDR1 SNHLY and CDR2 FYNNEI. The CDR3 totals 16 residues. The CDR3 region has the DNA TGTGCCAGCAGCCGGGACAGGGGGCATCGGACCGGGGAGCTGTTTTTT. It translates to CASSRDRGHRTGELFF.

The J gene is TRBJ1-2, the V gene TRBV20-1, with D hard to call. The CDR3 has 15 residues. CDR1 DFQATT and CDR2 SNEGSKA come from the germline V gene (reference sequence). The V end was cut by 0 bases, the J end by 8 bases, with 19 bases between. CDR3 loop: CSARDMSGVGLGYTF. The CDR3 coding sequence is TGCAGTGCTAGAGATATGAGCGGGGTTGGGCTCGGCTACACCTTC.

At least ten counts were recorded for this clonotype. The chain uses TRBV20-1 and TRBJ2-7; D is unclear. V shed 5 bases and J shed 4 bases, with 12 bases lying between them. CDR1 DFQATT and CDR2 SNEGSKA come from the germline V gene (reference sequence). The CDR3 is 12 residues long. CDR3 region: CSALPVAYEQYF. CDR3 in DNA: TGCAGTGCTCTCCCGGTTGCTTACGAGCAGTACTTC.

This clonotype showed up many times. V is TRBV12-5 and J is TRBJ2-3; TRBD1 might be the D (5 bases). The V and J ends lost 7 bases and 2 bases respectively, with 16 bases between them. The CDR3 spans 15 residues. Germline values: CDR1 LGHNT, CDR2 FRNRAP. In nucleotides, the CDR3 is TGTGCTAGTGTCCCCCAGGGATCCTTCACAGATACGCAGTATTTT. Amino acid sequence: CASVPQGSFTDTQYF.

This clonotype was recorded at least ten times. The gene calls are TRBV12-5 and TRBJ2-1; 7 bases agree with TRBD2. J lost 6 bases, V lost 6 bases, and 14 bases had no gene match. The CDR3 contains 16 residues. Germline assignment: CDR1 LGHNT and CDR2 FRNRAP. CDR3 sequence (DNA): TGTGCTAGTGGGACAAAGCGGGGAAATACCCCCAATGAGCAGTTCTTC. Translated, it gives CASGTKRGNTPNEQFF.

At least ten counts were recorded for this clonotype. The gene calls are TRBV3-1 and TRBJ1-4; TRBD1 matches at 8 bases. The length of the CDR3 is 16 residues. V trimming: 4 bases; J trimming: 8 bases; junction bases outside the gene matches: 12. In germline, CDR1 is LGHDT, CDR2 YNNKEL (reference sequence). CDR3 bases: TGTGCCAGCAGCCTCTACGGAGGAGACAGGGGAGAAAAACTGTTTTTT. Amino acid sequence: CASSLYGGDRGEKLFF.

This clonotype has a count of ten or more. The chain employs TRBV11-2 and TRBJ2-3; 11 nucleotides line up with TRBD2. V lost 5 bases and J lost 0; bases outside the gene matches: 13. This CDR3 region has 19 residues. Germline V gene sequence: CDR1 SGHAT, CDR2 FQNNGV. The CDR3 loop reads CASSAVVASGGYSTDTQYF. The CDR3, as DNA: TGTGCCAGCAGCGCCGTTGTGGCTAGCGGGGGGTATAGCACAGATACGCAGTATTTT.

This clonotype appeared many times. V usage is TRBV9 and J usage is TRBJ1-1; D is unclear. With 0 bases removed from V and 1 base from J, the gap between germline ends came to 10 bases. The germline gives CDR1 SGDLS, CDR2 YYNGEE. The CDR3 length is 15 residues. As DNA, the CDR3 is TGTGCCAGCAGCGTAGTGAGTAGGGCGAACACTGAAGCTTTCTTT. Amino acid sequence: CASSVVSRANTEAFF.

This clonotype has a count of ten or more. This rearrangement joins TRBV9 to TRBJ1-1; no definite D call. The CDR3 sequence is 14 residues long. Germline CDR1 SGDLS, CDR2 YYNGEE. Trimming stripped 3 bases from V and 0 bases from J, with 9 bases between. CDR3 sequence reads: CASSEDLLNTEAFF. The CDR3 nucleotides are TGTGCCAGCAGCGAGGACCTCTTGAACACTGAAGCTTTCTTT.

A note on this clonotype: With a much larger clone just one base away, this may be a read error. The chain links TRBV5-1 to TRBJ1-4; a weak D match, TRBD1 (6 bases). The length of the CDR3 is 14 residues. Germline V gene data show CDR1 as SGHRS and CDR2 as YFSETQ. The CDR3 DNA is TGCGTCAGCAGAGGGGGGCCAACTAATGAAAAACTGTTTTTT. Protein: CVSRGGPTNEKLFF. Looking up the rest from reference TRBV5-1 and TRBJ1-4 gives the full variable domain: KAGVTQTPRYLIKTRGQQVTLSCSPISGHRSVSWYQQTPGQGLQFLFEYFSETQRNKGNFPGRFSGRQFSNSRSEMNVSTLELGDSALYLCVSRGGPTNEKLFFGSGTQLSVL.

This clonotype was seen repeatedly, ten times or more. A junction end diverges from the germline sequence, so it may reflect a read error. The CDR3 is CASSLWGGETQYF. CDR3 nucleotide sequence: TGTGCCAGCAGCTTATGGGGTGGGGAGACCCAGTACTTC. This chain uses TRBV27 with TRBJ2-5; D is uncertain. The germline CDR1 and CDR2 sequences are MNHEY and SMNVEV (reference sequence). The CDR3 has 13 residues.

This clonotype occurred many times. The rearrangement links TRBV5-1 to TRBJ2-1; 8 nucleotides align to TRBD1. V lost 2 bases and J lost 5; bases outside the gene matches: 6. There are 15 residues in the CDR3. From germline, CDR1 is SGHRS and CDR2 YFSETQ. The CDR3 DNA reads as TGCGCCAGCAGCTTATTCGCGGGACAGGACAATGAGCAGTTCTTC. Amino acids: CASSLFAGQDNEQFF.

In this sample, this clonotype turned up many times. The V and J genes are TRBV7-2 and TRBJ1-6, with 10 bases matching TRBD1. V shed 5 bases and J 10 bases; nucleotides not matched to a gene: 8. The CDR3 sequence is 15 residues long. CDR1 SGHTA and CDR2 FQGNSA come from the germline V gene. The CDR3 is CASSPRQGASSPLHF. The CDR3 region has the DNA TGTGCCAGCAGCCCAAGACAGGGGGCCAGCTCACCCCTCCACTTT.

The gene calls are TRBV6-1 and TRBJ1-4, with D possibly being TRBD1 (6 bases). This CDR3 has 14 amino acids. V gave up 5 bases and J gave up 3 bases, with 10 bases separating them. Germline assignment: CDR1 MNHNS and CDR2 SASEGT. The CDR3 region is CASSLQGPNEKLFF. CDR3 in DNA: TGTGCCAGCAGTTTACAGGGACCTAATGAAAAACTGTTTTTT.

The chain uses TRBV27 and TRBJ2-1; tentatively, D is TRBD2 (7 bases). This CDR3 has 15 amino acids. The germline V and J ends were trimmed by 3 bases and 7 bases, with 16 bases remaining between them. CDR1 and CDR2 (germline): MNHEY, SMNVEV (reference sequence). CDR3 DNA sequence: TGTGCCAGCAGTTTCCTTGTGGCGGGGGCTAATGAGCAGTTCTTC. This translates into CASSFLVAGANEQFF.

Notes on this clonotype: This could be a read error, since a much larger clone is one nucleotide away. The chain is built from TRBV6-2 or TRBV6-3 and TRBJ1-2; no definite D call. This CDR3 is built from 14 residues. The germline CDR1 and CDR2 sequences are MNHEY and SVGEGT. The germline V and J ends were trimmed by 2 bases and 3 bases, with 10 bases remaining between them. The CDR3 DNA sequence: TGTGCCAGCAGTTACGGCGTGGCAGACTATGGCTACACCTTC. Its translation: CASSYGVADYGYTF.

This clonotype was detected many times. V is TRBV6-1 and J is TRBJ1-1; no reliable D call. The CDR3 loop spans 13 amino acids. V lost 3 bases, J lost 7 bases, and 12 bases lay in between. Looked up from germline, CDR1 is MNHNS and CDR2 is SASEGT. The DNA for the CDR3 is TGTGCCAGCAGTGAGAACGGGGTTAGTGAAGCTTTCTTT. Protein: CASSENGVSEAFF.

At least ten counts were recorded for this clonotype. The genes are TRBV6-1 and TRBJ1-1, with D maybe TRBD1 (5 bases). Trimming stripped 3 bases from V and 0 bases from J, with 8 bases between. Germline assignment: CDR1 MNHNS and CDR2 SASEGT. This CDR3 spans 14 amino acids. The chain's CDR3 is CASSDGGMNTEAFF. The CDR3 coding sequence is TGTGCCAGCAGTGATGGGGGGATGAACACTGAAGCTTTCTTT.